Each of the 20 T cell receptor beta chains below was sequenced from the same sample in a study of graft-versus-host responses after intestinal transplantation. Their cognate antigens are unknown. Sequenced by immunoSEQ multiplex PCR; TCRdb stores in-frame clones only, minus some. The repertoire includes around 55,000 clones, more than 70% of them detected once, and around 0.6% sits in the top ten. Sequenced material: unstimulated CD4+ T cells sorted from spleen or lymph node cells, taken before transplant. All receptors come from a human donor who was the organ donor for an intestinal transplant.

This chain connects TRBV21-1 to TRBJ1-3. TRBV21-1 is shown as a pseudogene. The CDR3 has 18 amino acids. The CDR3 here is CASSKTVSIGARGNTIYF. CDR3 coding DNA: TGTGCCAGCAGCAAGACCGTAAGCATCGGCGCGAGGGGAAACACCATATATTTT.

The rearrangement links TRBV30 to TRBJ2-1; 8 bases are shared with TRBD1. CDR1 and CDR2 from the germline V gene are GTSNPN and SVGIG (reference sequence). V trimming: 1 base; J trimming: 2 bases; junction bases outside the gene matches: 4. CDR3 length: 15 residues. Written as DNA, the CDR3 is TGTGCCTGGAGTGAAGACAGGGGCCCCTACAATGAGCAGTTCTTC. This codes for CAWSEDRGPYNEQFF.

This rearrangement joins TRBV7-8 to TRBJ1-5; TRBD1 matches 8 bases. Germline assignment: CDR1 SGHVS and CDR2 FQNEAQ. There are 15 residues in the CDR3. Germline trimming cut 3 bases from V and 5 bases from J; bases unmatched to any gene: 6. CDR3 region: CASSFGDRQDQPQHF. The CDR3 coding sequence is TGTGCCAGCAGCTTTGGGGACAGGCAAGATCAGCCCCAGCATTTT.

This clone appeared once. The genes are TRBV7-9 and TRBJ1-3; D uncertain. CDR1 is SEHNR, CDR2 FQNEAQ, per germline (reference sequence). CDR3 length: 15 residues. Trimming shortened V by 4 bases and J by 4 bases, and 14 bases separated the two germline ends. The CDR3 DNA sequence: TGTGCCAGCAGCTCAGGTACCCTGATCGGAAACACCATATATTTT. This encodes CASSSGTLIGNTIYF.

The chain carries TRBV5-1 and TRBJ2-6; D is possibly TRBD1 (5 bases). V dropped 0 bases and J dropped 0 bases, with 16 bases sitting between them. Germline V CDR1 and CDR2: SGHRS, YFSETQ. The CDR3 is 19 amino acids. CDR3 region: CASSLVEGAPNSGANVLTF. CDR3 in DNA: TGCGCCAGCAGCTTGGTTGAAGGGGCCCCTAACTCTGGGGCCAACGTCCTGACTTTC.

This clone came up once. The rearrangement joins TRBV20-1 to TRBJ1-1; the match to TRBD1 covers 9 bases. The length of the CDR3 is 11 residues. V was clipped by 8 bases and J by 7 bases; unmatched bases: 5. Germline lookup yields CDR1 DFQATT and CDR2 SNEGSKA (reference sequence). CDR3 nucleotides: TGCAGTACCGACAGGGGGGGTGAAGCTTTCTTT. Translating it yields CSTDRGGEAFF.

The J gene is TRBJ2-1, the V gene TRBV28; D uncertain. In germline, CDR1 is MDHEN, CDR2 SYDVKM. The germline V and J ends were trimmed by 7 bases and 4 bases, with 14 bases remaining between them. CDR3 length equals 14 residues. In DNA form, the CDR3 reads TGTGCCAGCAACCCCTCCGGGTCTTACAATGAGCAGTTCTTC. It codes for CASNPSGSYNEQFF.

This clone is medium-sized in the sample. The V gene is TRBV7-8, the J gene TRBJ2-7, with D perhaps matching TRBD1 (6 bases). V shed 3 bases and J shed 6 bases, with 18 bases lying between them. Germline CDR1 is SGHVS and CDR2 is FQNEAQ. The CDR3 has 15 residues. The CDR3 region is CASSFPQGLLSEQYF. The CDR3 DNA reads TGTGCCAGCAGCTTCCCGCAGGGGCTCCTCTCCGAGCAGTACTTC.

This chain connects TRBV7-2 to TRBJ2-2, with 7 positions matching TRBD2. Germline CDR1 is SGHTA and CDR2 is FQGNSA. The trim removed 4 bases at V and 6 bases at J, leaving 11 bases unmatched. This CDR3 contains 16 residues. Here the CDR3 DNA reads TGTGCCAGCAGCTCCCAGGCAGCGGGATACGCCGGGGAGCTGTTTTTT. Residues: CASSSQAAGYAGELFF.

The chain has TRBV7-2 and TRBJ2-3; 10 bases line up with TRBD2. The CDR3 consists of 18 residues. With V trimmed by 1 base and J by 0 bases, 7 bases remained unmatched. Germline loops: CDR1 SGHTA, CDR2 FQGNSA. The CDR3 region has the DNA TGTGCCAGCAGCTTAGGACCGGGACTAGCGTATAGCACAGATACGCAGTATTTT. This gives the protein CASSLGPGLAYSTDTQYF.

This rearrangement joins TRBV6-1 to TRBJ2-7, with TRBD1 as a possible D gene (5 bases). V lost 8 bases and J 2 bases, leaving 16 bases between the germline ends. This CDR3 is built from 14 residues. Germline V lookup: CDR1 MNHNS, CDR2 SASEGT. CDR3 residues: CASGKQVVPYEQYF. CDR3 in DNA: TGTGCCAGCGGTAAACAGGTAGTACCCTACGAGCAGTACTTC.

The CDR3 DNA reads TGCAGCGTTGAAGAGAGGGACGAGCAGTACTTC. Its protein product is CSVEERDEQYF. V gene TRBV29-1 combines with J gene TRBJ2-7, with D maybe TRBD2 (5 bases). This CDR3 has 11 amino acids. V dropped 0 bases and J dropped 5 bases, with 5 bases sitting between them. Germline V gene sequence: CDR1 SQVTM, CDR2 ANQGSEA.

This clone appeared a single time. This is likely a read error, given that the CDR3 carries no conserved phenylalanine or tryptophan at its end. As DNA, the CDR3 is TGTGCCAGCAGTGATGGGCGGGAGGGAAGCAGCGAGCAGTACCTC. Translated, it gives CASSDGREGSSEQYL. V usage is TRBV6-1 and J usage is TRBJ2-7; 9 bases are a match to TRBD2. The V segment lost 3 bases and the J segment 6 bases; nucleotides outside the gene matches: 9. Looked up from germline, CDR1 is MNHNS and CDR2 is SASEGT. The CDR3 has 15 amino acids.

This chain uses TRBV30 with TRBJ2-6; 9 bases align to TRBD1. Germline loops: CDR1 GTSNPN, CDR2 SVGIG (reference sequence). The CDR3 extends over 17 amino acids. V lost 6 bases, J lost 0 bases, and 9 bases stayed unmatched. In nucleotides, the CDR3 is TGTGCCTGTGCCGGGACAGGGTTCGCCTCTGGGGCCAACGTCCTGACTTTC. Translated, it gives CACAGTGFASGANVLTF.

The rearrangement joins TRBV5-6 to TRBJ1-5; 7 bases align to TRBD1. CDR1 is SGHDT, CDR2 YYEEEE, per germline. J lost 4 bases, V lost 4 bases, and 5 bases had no gene match. This CDR3 is built from 14 residues. CDR3 loop: CASSPYRGNQPQHF. CDR3 DNA sequence: TGTGCCAGCAGCCCTTACAGGGGAAATCAGCCCCAGCATTTT.

V gene TRBV7-8 combines with J gene TRBJ2-3; TRBD2 agrees at 9 bases. CDR3 length: 15 residues. The J segment lost 4 bases and the V segment lost 3 bases, leaving 5 bases of the junction unmatched. The germline V gene encodes CDR1 SGHVS and CDR2 FQNEAQ. Here the CDR3 reads CASSFTSGYPDTQYF. CDR3 nucleotide sequence: TGTGCCAGCAGCTTCACTAGCGGGTACCCAGATACGCAGTATTTT.

The chain couples TRBV9 to TRBJ2-1, with D possibly matching TRBD2 (6 bases). Germline values: CDR1 SGDLS, CDR2 YYNGEE. The CDR3 spans 14 residues. Trimming took 0 bases from V and 5 from J, leaving 9 bases between them. CDR3 protein: CASSVEAGNNEQFF. CDR3 nucleotides: TGTGCCAGCAGCGTAGAAGCGGGTAACAATGAGCAGTTCTTC.

The rearrangement joins TRBV10-3 to TRBJ1-1; 7 nucleotides line up with TRBD1. Germline V CDR1 and CDR2: ENHRY, SYGVKD. The CDR3 runs 14 residues. Unmatched junction bases numbered 8, after V lost 6 bases and J lost 4 bases. In nucleotides, the CDR3 is TGTGCCATCAGCGAAGGGGGCTGGGCCACTGAAGCTTTCTTT. Translating gives CAISEGGWATEAFF.

The chain joins TRBV5-8 to TRBJ2-4, with a weak D call TRBD1 (6 bases). The CDR3 runs 13 residues. CDR1 and CDR2 (germline): SGHTS, YDEGEE. V lost 2 bases and J 4 bases, leaving 7 bases between the germline ends. CDR3 region: CASSFTGKNIQYF. In DNA form, the CDR3 reads TGTGCCAGCAGCTTTACAGGGAAAAACATTCAGTACTTC.

This clone occurred a few times. The chain links TRBV19 to TRBJ2-2; 10 bases fit TRBD1. Germline loops: CDR1 LNHDA, CDR2 SQIVND (reference sequence). Unmatched junction bases numbered 9, after V lost 6 bases and J lost 5 bases. The CDR3 totals 16 residues. CDR3 protein: CASSYQGQGRTGELFF. CDR3 sequence (DNA): TGTGCCAGTAGCTACCAGGGACAGGGGAGGACCGGGGAGCTGTTTTTT. The whole variable domain, remainder taken from reference TRBV19 and TRBJ2-2, is DGGITQSPKYLFRKEGQNVTLSCEQNLNHDAMYWYRQDPGQGLRLIYYSQIVNDFQKGDIAEGYSVSREKKESFPLTVTSAQKNPTAFYLCASSYQGQGRTGELFFGEGSRLTVL.